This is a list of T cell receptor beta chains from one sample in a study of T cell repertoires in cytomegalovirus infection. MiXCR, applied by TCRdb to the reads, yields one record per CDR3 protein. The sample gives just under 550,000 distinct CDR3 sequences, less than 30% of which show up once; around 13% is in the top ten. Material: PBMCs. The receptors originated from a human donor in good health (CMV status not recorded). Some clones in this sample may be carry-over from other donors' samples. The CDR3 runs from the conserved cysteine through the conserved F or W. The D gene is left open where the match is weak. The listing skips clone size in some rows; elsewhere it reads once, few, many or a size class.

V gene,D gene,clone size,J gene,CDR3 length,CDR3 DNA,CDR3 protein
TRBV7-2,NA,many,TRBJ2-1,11,TGTGCCAGCAGCTTAGAAATTGAGCAGTTCTTC,CASSLEIEQFF
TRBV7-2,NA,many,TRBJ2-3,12,TGTGCCAGCAGCCCCGGACAAGATACGCAGTATTTT,CASSPGQDTQYF
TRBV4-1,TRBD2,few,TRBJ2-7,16,TGCGCCAGCAGGCCAAGTCCGGGACTAGCTACCGACGAGCAGTACTTC,CASRPSPGLATDEQYF
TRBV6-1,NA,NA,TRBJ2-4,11,TGTGCCAGCAGTGAAAGAAACATTCAGTACTTC,CASSERNIQYF
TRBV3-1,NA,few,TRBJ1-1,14,TGTGCCAGCAGCCAGGGAAACATGAACACTGAAGCTTTCTTT,CASSQGNMNTEAFF
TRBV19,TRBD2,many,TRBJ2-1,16,TGTGCCAGTAGTCTCGGACTAGCGGGAGTTTTAGATGAGCAGTTCTTC,CASSLGLAGVLDEQFF
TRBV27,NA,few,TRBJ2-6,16,TGTGCCAGCAGCCGGGTCGAGAACTCTGGGGCCAACGTCCTGACTTTC,CASSRVENSGANVLTF
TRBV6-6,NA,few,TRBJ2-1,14,TGTGCCAGCAGTTACTCGAGGGGTCGTCATGAGCAGTTCTTC,CASSYSRGRHEQFF
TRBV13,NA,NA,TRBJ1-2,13,TGTGCCAGCAGCTCCCGGACCGGGAATGGCTACACCTTC,CASSSRTGNGYTF
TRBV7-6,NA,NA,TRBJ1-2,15,TGTGCCAGCAGCTTATCGGCCCGCTTAGGGGTCGGCTACACCTTC,CASSLSARLGVGYTF
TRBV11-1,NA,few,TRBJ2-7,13,TGTGCCAGCAGCTTAGTTCCCAGGGACGAGCAGTACTTC,CASSLVPRDEQYF
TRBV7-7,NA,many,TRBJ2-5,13,TGTGCTAGCAGCTTAGAGAGGGGAGAGACCCAGTACTTC,CASSLERGETQYF
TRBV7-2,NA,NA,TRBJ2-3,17,TGTGCCAGCAGCTTAGTGCTAGCCTTCCTAGTGGCAGATACGCAGTATTTT,CASSLVLAFLVADTQYF
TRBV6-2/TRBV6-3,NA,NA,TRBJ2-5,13,TGTGCCAGCAGGTTCGCGCCCGGAGAGACCCAGTACTTC,CASRFAPGETQYF
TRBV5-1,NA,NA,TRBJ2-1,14,TGCGCCAGCAGTCGGAGGACGGATTTTACTGAGCAGTTCTTC,CASSRRTDFTEQFF
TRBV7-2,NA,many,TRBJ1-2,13,TGTGCCAGCAGCTTAAATGGCTTCGATGGCTACACCTTC,CASSLNGFDGYTF
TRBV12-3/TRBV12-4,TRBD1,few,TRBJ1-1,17,TGTGCCAGCAGTCCCAATAGGCCGGGACAGGGGAACACTGAAGCTTTCTTT,CASSPNRPGQGNTEAFF
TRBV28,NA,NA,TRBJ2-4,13,TGTGCCAGCGGAGTGAGGGCCAAAAACATTCAGTACTTC,CASGVRAKNIQYF
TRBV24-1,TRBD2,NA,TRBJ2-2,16,TGTGCCACCAGTGATCCTGGGACTACTTACCCCGGGGAGCTGTTTTTT,CATSDPGTTYPGELFF
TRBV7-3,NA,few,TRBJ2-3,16,TGTGCCAGCAGCCAGCCCGAGAGGGTGGGAACAGATACGCAGTATTTT,CASSQPERVGTDTQYF
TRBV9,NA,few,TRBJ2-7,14,TGTGCCAGCAGCGTAGCCCCCGAGGGAAACGAGCAGTACTTC,CASSVAPEGNEQYF
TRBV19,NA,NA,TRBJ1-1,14,TGTGCCAGTAGTATTATAGTCCGGGGCACTGAAGCTTTCTTT,CASSIIVRGTEAFF
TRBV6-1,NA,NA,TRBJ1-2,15,TGTGCCAGCAGTTCCCAAGACAGCCCCCTCTATGGCTACACCTTC,CASSSQDSPLYGYTF
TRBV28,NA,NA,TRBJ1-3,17,TGTGCCAGCAGTTACCGCCCGAGGGGCATCGGAGGAAACACCATATATTTT,CASSYRPRGIGGNTIYF
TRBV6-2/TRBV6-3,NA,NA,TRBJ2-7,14,TGTGCCAGCAGTCGGACAGTGGGGGATTACGAGCAGTACTTC,CASSRTVGDYEQYF
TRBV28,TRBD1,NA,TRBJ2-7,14,TGTGCCAGCAGTTTATTAGGGACAGCCTACGAGCAGTACTTC,CASSLLGTAYEQYF
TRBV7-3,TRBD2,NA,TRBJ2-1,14,TGTGCCAGCAGCTCGACTAGCGGGACGAATGAGCAGTTCTTC,CASSSTSGTNEQFF
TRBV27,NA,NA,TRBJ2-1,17,TGTGCCAGCAGTTTAAGTTTTAGGCCAGGGTACTACAATGAGCAGTTCTTC,CASSLSFRPGYYNEQFF
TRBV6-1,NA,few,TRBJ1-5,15,TGTGCCAGCAGTGAAGGGGCGGGCCGGCGGCAGCCCCAGCATTTT,CASSEGAGRRQPQHF
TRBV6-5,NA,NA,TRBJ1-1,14,TGTGCCAGCAGTTACTCGGGGGCGGATACTGAAGCTTTCTTT,CASSYSGADTEAFF
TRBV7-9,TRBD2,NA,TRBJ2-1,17,TGTGCCAGCAGCTTAACCGGAACTAGCGGGAGTGGCAATGAGCAGTTCTTC,CASSLTGTSGSGNEQFF
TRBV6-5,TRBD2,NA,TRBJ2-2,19,TGTGCCAGCAGTTTGAGAGGGACTAGCGGGAGGGAGGGCACCGGGGAGCTGTTTTTT,CASSLRGTSGREGTGELFF
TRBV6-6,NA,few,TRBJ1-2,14,TGTGCCAGCAGTCACGACATCGGGGGCTATGGCTACACCTTC,CASSHDIGGYGYTF
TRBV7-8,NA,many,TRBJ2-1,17,TGTGCCAGCAGCTTGGGTTCCTGGTCAATCTACAAGAATGAGCAGTTCTTC,CASSLGSWSIYKNEQFF
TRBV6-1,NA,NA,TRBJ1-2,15,TGTGCCAGCAGTGAAACTAGGGACGGAGTCTATGGCTACACCTTC,CASSETRDGVYGYTF
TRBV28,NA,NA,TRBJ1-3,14,TGTGCCACCCGGACAGCTAAAAGGAGGGACACCATATATTTT,CATRTAKRRDTIYF
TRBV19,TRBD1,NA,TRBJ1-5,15,TGTGCCAGTACTTACCGGGACAGGCTTAATCAGCCCCAGCATTTT,CASTYRDRLNQPQHF
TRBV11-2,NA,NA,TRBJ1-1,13,TGTGCCAGCAGCTTAGATATGGGCACTGAAGCTTTCTTT,CASSLDMGTEAFF
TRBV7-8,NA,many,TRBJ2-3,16,TGTGCCAGCAGCTTAGTCCAGGGGCTCGGCACAGATACGCAGTATTTT,CASSLVQGLGTDTQYF
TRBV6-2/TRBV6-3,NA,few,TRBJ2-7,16,TGTGCCAGCAGCGATCCACAGGGAAGACCGCCTTACGAGCAGTACTTC,CASSDPQGRPPYEQYF
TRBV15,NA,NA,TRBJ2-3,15,TGTGCCACCAGCAGACCAATAACAGGCACAGATACGCAGTATTTT,CATSRPITGTDTQYF
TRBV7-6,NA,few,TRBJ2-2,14,TGTGCCAGCAGTATAGACTCGAACACCGGGGAGCTGTTTTTT,CASSIDSNTGELFF
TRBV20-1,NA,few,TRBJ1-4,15,TGCAGTGCTAACCAGAGGGGGGGCAGAGGAGAAAAACTGTTTTTT,CSANQRGGRGEKLFF
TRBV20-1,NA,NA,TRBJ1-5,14,TGCAGTGCTTCGGGTGAGGTAGCAAATCAGCCCCAGCATTTT,CSASGEVANQPQHF
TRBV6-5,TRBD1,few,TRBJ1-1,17,TGTGCCAGCAGTTCCCTCCTCCTCCGGGACAGGGATCCTGAAGCTTTCTTT,CASSSLLLRDRDPEAFF
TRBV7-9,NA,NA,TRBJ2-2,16,TGTGCCAGCAGCTTAGAGATGGGTGTGAACACCGGGGAGCTGTTTTTT,CASSLEMGVNTGELFF
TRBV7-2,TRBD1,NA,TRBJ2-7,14,TGTGCCAGCAGCTTAAACGGACAGGGCAACGAGCAGTACTTC,CASSLNGQGNEQYF
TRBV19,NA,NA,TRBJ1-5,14,TGTGCCAGTAATGGGTTGGGCCCCAATCAGCCCCAGCATTTT,CASNGLGPNQPQHF
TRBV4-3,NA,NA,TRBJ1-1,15,TGCGCCAGCAGCAAAGCTTATGGAGGGAACACTGAAGCTTTCTTT,CASSKAYGGNTEAFF
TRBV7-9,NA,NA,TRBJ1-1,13,TGTGCCAGCAGCTTCCCATTAAACACTGAAGCTTTCTTT,CASSFPLNTEAFF
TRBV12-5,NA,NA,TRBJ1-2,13,TGTGCTAGTGGTTTGACAGATCGTAATGGCTACACCTTC,CASGLTDRNGYTF
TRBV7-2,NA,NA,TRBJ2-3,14,TGTGCCAGCAGCCCACACCAGAGGACAGATACGCAGTATTTT,CASSPHQRTDTQYF
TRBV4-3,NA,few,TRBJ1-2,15,TGCGCCAGCAGCCAAGAAAGAGGGGATAGCTATGGCTACACCTTC,CASSQERGDSYGYTF
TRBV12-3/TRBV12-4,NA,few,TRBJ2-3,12,TGTGCCAGCAGCCTAAGCCGGGACGGGGGGTATTTT,CASSLSRDGGYF
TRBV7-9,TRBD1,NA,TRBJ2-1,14,TGTGCCAGCAGCTTAACAGGGGGGAACGATGAGCAGTTCTTC,CASSLTGGNDEQFF
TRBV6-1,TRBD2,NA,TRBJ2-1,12,TGTGCCAGCGGGACTAGCTACAATGAGCAGTTCTTC,CASGTSYNEQFF
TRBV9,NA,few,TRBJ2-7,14,TGTGCCAGCAGCGAAGGGGGAACAGCCTACGAGCAGTACTTC,CASSEGGTAYEQYF